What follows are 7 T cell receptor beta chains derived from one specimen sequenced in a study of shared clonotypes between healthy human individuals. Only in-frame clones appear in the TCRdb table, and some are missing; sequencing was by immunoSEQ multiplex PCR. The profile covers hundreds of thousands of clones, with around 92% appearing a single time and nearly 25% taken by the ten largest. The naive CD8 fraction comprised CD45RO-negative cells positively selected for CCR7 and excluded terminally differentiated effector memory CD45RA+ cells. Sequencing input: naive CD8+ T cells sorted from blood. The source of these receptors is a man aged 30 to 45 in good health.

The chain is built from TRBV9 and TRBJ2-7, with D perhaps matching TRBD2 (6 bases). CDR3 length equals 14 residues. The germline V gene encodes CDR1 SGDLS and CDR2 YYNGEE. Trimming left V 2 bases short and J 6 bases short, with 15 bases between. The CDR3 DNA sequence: TGTGCCAGCAGCGTGAGTAAGGGCGGGGCCGAGCAGTACTTC. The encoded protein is CASSVSKGGAEQYF.

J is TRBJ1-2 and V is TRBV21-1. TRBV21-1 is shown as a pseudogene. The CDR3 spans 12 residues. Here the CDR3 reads CASSKPPLDYTF. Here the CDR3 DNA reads TGTGCCAGCAGCAAACCACCGCTAGACTACACCTTC.

The CDR3 DNA sequence: TGCAGCGTTGAAGATTCGGGCAGCGCCTACGAGCAGTACTTC. As protein: CSVEDSGSAYEQYF. The V and J genes are TRBV29-1 and TRBJ2-7; D unresolved. The V gene lost 0 bases and the J gene lost 2 bases, with 11 bases spanning the gap. This CDR3 is built from 14 residues. The germline CDR1 and CDR2 sequences are SQVTM and ANQGSEA.

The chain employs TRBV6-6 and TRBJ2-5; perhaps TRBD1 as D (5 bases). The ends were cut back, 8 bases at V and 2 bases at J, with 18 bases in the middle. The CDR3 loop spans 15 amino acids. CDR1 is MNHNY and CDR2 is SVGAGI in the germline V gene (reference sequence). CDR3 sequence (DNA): TGTGCCAGCGGCTATCTCGACAGCCCGCAAGAGACCCAGTACTTC. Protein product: CASGYLDSPQETQYF.

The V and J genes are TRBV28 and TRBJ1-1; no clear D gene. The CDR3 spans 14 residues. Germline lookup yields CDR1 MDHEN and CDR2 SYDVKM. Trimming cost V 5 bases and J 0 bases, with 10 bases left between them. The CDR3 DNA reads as TGTGCCAGCAGTCCACGGACGGTGAACACTGAAGCTTTCTTT. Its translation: CASSPRTVNTEAFF.

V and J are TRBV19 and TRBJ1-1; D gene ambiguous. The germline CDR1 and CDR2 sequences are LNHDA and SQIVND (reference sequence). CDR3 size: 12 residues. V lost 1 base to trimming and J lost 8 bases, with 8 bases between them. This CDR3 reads CASSIGRVEAFF. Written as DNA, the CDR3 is TGTGCCAGTAGTATAGGACGCGTCGAAGCTTTCTTT. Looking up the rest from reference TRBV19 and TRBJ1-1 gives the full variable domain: DGGITQSPKYLFRKEGQNVTLSCEQNLNHDAMYWYRQDPGQGLRLIYYSQIVNDFQKGDIAEGYSVSREKKESFPLTVTSAQKNPTAFYLCASSIGRVEAFFGQGTRLTVV.

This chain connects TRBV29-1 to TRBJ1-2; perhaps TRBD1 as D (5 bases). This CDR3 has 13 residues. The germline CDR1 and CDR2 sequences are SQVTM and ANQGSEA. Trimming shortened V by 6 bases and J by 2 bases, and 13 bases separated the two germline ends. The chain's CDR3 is CSVARGGNYGYTF. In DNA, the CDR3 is TGCAGCGTCGCTAGGGGCGGGAACTATGGCTACACCTTC. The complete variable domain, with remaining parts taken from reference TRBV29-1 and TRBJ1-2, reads SAVISQKPSRDICQRGTSLTIQCQVDSQVTMMFWYRQQPGQSLTLIATANQGSEATYESGFVIDKFPISRPNLTFSTLTVSNMSPEDSSIYLCSVARGGNYGYTFGSGTRLTVV.